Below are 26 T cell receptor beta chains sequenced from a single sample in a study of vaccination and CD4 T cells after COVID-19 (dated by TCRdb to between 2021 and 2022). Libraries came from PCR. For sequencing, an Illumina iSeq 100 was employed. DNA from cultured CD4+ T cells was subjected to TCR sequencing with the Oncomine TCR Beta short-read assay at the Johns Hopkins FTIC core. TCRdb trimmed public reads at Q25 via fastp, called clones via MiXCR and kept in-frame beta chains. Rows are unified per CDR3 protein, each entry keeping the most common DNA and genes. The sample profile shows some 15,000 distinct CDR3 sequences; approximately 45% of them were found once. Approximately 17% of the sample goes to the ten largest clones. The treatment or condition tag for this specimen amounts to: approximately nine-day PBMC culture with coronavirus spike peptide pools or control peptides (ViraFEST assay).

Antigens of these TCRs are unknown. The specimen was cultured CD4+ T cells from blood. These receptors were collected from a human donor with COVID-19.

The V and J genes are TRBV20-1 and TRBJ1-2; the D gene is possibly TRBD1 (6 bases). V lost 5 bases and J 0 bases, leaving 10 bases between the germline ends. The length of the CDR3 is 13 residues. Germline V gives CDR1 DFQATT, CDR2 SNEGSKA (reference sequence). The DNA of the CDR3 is TGCAGTGCTCTCCAGGGGACTAACTATGGCTACACCTTC. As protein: CSALQGTNYGYTF.

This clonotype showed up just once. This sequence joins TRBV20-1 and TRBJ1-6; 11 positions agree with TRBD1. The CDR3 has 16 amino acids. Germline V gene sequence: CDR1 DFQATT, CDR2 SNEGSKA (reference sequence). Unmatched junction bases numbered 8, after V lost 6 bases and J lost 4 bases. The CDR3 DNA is TGCAGTGCACCTCTGGGACAGGGGGGGTATAATTCACCCCTCCACTTT. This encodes CSAPLGQGGYNSPLHF.

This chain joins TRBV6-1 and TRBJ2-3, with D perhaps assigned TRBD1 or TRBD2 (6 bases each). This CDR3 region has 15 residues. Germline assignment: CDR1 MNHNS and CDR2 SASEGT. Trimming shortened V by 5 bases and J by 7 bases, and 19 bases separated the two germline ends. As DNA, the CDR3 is TGTGCCAGCAGTCCCCCCCCTGGGGGGCCAAATACGCAGTATTTT. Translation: CASSPPPGGPNTQYF.

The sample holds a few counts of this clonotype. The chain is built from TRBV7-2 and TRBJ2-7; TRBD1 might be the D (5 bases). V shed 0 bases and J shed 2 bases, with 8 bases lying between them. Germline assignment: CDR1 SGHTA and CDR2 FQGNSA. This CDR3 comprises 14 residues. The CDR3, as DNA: TGTGCCAGCAGCTTAGCCCGGACAACCTACGAGCAGTACTTC. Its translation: CASSLARTTYEQYF.

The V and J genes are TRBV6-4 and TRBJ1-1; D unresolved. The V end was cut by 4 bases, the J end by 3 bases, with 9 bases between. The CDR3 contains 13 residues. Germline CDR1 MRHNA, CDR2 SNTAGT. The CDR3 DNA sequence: TGTGCCAGCAGTGCGGGATTCGACACTGAAGCTTTCTTT. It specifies CASSAGFDTEAFF.

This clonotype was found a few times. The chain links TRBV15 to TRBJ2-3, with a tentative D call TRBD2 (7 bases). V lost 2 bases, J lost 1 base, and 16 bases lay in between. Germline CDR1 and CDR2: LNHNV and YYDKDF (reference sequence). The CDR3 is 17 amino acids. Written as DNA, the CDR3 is TGTGCCACCAGCAGAAGCCCCGGGGGGCGCGGCACAGATACGCAGTATTTT. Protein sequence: CATSRSPGGRGTDTQYF.

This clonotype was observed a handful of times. The CDR3 reads CSARDHQGGDEQYF. In DNA, the CDR3 is TGCAGTGCTAGAGATCACCAGGGGGGAGACGAGCAGTACTTC. The rearrangement joins TRBV20-1 to TRBJ2-7; possibly TRBD1 for D (7 bases). This CDR3 spans 14 amino acids. Trimming pared 0 bases from V and 5 bases from J, leaving 14 bases between. Germline V gene sequence: CDR1 DFQATT, CDR2 SNEGSKA (reference sequence).

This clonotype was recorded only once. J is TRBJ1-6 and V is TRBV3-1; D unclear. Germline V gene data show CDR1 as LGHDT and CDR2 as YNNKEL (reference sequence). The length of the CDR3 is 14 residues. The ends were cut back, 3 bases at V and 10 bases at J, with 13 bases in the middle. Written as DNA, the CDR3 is TGTGCCAGCAGCCAGAGGGCCGCTGAATCACCCCTCCACTTT. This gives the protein CASSQRAAESPLHF.

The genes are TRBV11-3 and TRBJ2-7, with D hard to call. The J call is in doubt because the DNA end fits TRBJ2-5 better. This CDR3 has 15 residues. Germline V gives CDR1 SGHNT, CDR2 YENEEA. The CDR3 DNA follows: TGTGCCAGCAGCCCCGGCAGTGAGATACGAGAGACCCAGTACTTC. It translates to CASSPGSEIRETQYF.

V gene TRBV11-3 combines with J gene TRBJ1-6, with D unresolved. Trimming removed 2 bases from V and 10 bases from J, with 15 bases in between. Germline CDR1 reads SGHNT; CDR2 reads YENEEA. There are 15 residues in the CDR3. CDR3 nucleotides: TGTGCCAGCAGCTTAAGTCTTCTGAGTTGGTCACCCCTCCACTTT. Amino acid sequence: CASSLSLLSWSPLHF.

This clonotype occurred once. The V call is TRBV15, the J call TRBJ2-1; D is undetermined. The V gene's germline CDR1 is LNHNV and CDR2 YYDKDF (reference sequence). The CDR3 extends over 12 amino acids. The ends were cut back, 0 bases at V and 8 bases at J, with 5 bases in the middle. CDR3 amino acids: CATSRDVYEQFF. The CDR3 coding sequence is TGTGCCACCAGCAGAGATGTCTATGAGCAGTTCTTC.

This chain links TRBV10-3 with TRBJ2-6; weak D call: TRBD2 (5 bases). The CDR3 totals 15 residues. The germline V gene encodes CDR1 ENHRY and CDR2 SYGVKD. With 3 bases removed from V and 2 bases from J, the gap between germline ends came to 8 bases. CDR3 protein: CAISDSGTGANVLTF. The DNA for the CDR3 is TGTGCCATCAGTGATTCGGGGACTGGGGCCAACGTCCTGACTTTC.

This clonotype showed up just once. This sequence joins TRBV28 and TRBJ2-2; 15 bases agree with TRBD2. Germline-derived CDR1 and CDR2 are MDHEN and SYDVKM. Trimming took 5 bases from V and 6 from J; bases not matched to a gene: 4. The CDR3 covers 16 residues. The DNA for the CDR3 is TGTGCCAGCAGTCCACGGACTAGCGGGGGGGCCGGGGAGCTGTTTTTT. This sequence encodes CASSPRTSGGAGELFF.

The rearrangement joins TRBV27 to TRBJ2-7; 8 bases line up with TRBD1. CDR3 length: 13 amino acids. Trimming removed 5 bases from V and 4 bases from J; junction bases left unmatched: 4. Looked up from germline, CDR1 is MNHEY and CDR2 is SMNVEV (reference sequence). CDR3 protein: CASSARGLYEQYF. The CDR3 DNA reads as TGTGCCAGCAGTGCCAGGGGGCTGTACGAGCAGTACTTC.

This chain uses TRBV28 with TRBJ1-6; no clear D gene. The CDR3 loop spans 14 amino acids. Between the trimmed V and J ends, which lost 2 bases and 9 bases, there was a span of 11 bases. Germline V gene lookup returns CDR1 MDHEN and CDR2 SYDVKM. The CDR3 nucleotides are TGTGCCAGCAGTTTACCCAGGTCTAGTTCACCCCTCCACTTT. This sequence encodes CASSLPRSSSPLHF.

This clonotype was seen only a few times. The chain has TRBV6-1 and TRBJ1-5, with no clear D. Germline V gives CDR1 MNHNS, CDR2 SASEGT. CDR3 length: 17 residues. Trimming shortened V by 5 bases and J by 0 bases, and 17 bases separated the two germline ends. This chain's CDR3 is CASSPDGSPYSNQPQHF. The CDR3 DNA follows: TGTGCCAGCAGTCCCGACGGGTCGCCATATAGCAATCAGCCCCAGCATTTT.

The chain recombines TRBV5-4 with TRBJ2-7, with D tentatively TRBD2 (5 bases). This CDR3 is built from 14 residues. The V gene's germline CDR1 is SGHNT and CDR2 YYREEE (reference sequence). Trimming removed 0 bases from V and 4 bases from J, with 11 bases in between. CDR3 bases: TGTGCCAGCAGCTTGGTCAGTTCGGGGTACGAGCAGTACTTC. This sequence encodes CASSLVSSGYEQYF.

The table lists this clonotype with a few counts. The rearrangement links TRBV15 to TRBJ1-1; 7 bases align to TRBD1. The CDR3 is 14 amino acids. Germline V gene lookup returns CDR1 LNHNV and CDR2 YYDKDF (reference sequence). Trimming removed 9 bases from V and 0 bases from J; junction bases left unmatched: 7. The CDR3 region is CATGQSPLNTEAFF. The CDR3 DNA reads TGTGCCACGGGACAGTCACCCCTGAACACTGAAGCTTTCTTT.

CDR3 loop: CASSPTIGGATNEKLFF. CDR3 in DNA: TGTGCCAGCTCACCAACAATCGGGGGCGCGACTAATGAAAAACTGTTTTTT. The rearrangement uses TRBV18 and TRBJ1-4, with a possible D match to TRBD1 (6 bases). Germline CDR1 KGHSH, CDR2 LQKENI. The CDR3 loop spans 17 amino acids. V lost 2 bases to trimming and J lost 2 bases, with 15 bases between them.

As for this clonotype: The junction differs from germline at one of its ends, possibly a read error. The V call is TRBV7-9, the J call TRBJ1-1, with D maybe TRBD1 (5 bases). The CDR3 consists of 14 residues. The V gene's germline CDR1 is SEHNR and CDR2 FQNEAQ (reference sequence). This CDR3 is CTSTRSTENTEAFF. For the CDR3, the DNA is TGTACCAGCACCCGGTCGACAGAGAACACTGAAGCTTTCTTT.

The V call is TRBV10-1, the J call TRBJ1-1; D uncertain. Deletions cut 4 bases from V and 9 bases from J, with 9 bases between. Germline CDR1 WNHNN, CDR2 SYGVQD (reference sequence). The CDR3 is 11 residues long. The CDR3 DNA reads TGCGCCAGCAGTGGCGGGAATAAAGCTTTCTTT. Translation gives CASSGGNKAFF.

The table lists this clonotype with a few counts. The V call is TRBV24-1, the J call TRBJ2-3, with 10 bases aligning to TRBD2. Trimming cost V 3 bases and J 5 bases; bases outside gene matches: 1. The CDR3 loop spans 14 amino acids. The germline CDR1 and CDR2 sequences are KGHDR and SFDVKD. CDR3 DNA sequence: TGTGCCACCAGTGATCGGACTAGCGGAGATACGCAGTATTTT. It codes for CATSDRTSGDTQYF.

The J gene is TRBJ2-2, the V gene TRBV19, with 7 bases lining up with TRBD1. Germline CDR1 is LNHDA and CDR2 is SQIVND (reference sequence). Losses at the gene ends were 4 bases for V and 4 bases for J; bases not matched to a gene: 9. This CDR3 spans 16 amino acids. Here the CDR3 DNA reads TGTGCCAGTAGTACCGATCACAGGGGTGCCACCGGGGAGCTGTTTTTT. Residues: CASSTDHRGATGELFF. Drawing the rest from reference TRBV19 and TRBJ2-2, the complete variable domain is DGGITQSPKYLFRKEGQNVTLSCEQNLNHDAMYWYRQDPGQGLRLIYYSQIVNDFQKGDIAEGYSVSREKKESFPLTVTSAQKNPTAFYLCASSTDHRGATGELFFGEGSRLTVL.

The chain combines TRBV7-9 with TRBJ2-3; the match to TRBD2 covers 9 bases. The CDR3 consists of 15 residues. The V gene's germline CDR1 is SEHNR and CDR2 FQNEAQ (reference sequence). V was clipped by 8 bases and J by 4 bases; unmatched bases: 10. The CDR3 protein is CASDLRGGASDTQYF. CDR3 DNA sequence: TGTGCCAGCGACCTTCGCGGGGGGGCGTCAGATACGCAGTATTTT.

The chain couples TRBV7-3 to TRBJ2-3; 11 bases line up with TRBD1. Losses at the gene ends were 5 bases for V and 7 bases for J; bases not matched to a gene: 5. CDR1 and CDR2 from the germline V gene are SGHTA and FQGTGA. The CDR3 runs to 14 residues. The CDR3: CASSVDRGQHTQYF. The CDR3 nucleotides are TGTGCCAGCAGCGTGGACAGGGGGCAACATACGCAGTATTTT.

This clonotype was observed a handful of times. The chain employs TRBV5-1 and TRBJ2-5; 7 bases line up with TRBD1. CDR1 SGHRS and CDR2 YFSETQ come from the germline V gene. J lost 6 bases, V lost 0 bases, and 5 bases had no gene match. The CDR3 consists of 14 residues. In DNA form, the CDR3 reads TGCGCCAGCAGCTTGGGACAGGGTGGTAAGACCCAGTACTTC. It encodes CASSLGQGGKTQYF.